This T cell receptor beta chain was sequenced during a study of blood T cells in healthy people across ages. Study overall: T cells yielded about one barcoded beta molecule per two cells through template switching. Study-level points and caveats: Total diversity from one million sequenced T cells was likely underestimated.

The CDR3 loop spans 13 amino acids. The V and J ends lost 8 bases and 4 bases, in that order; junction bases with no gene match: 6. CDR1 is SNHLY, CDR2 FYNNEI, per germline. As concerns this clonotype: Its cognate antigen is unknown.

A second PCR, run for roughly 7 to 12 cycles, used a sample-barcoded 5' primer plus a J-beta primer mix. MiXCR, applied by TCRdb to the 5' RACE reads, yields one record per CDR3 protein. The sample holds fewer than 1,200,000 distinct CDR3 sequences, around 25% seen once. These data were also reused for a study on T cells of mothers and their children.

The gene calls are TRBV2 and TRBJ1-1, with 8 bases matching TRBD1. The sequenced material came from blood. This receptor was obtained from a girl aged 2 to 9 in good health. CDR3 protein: CASYRGGFTEAFF. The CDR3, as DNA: TGTGCCAGCTACAGGGGGGGTTTCACTGAAGCTTTCTTT.